The subject of this entry is one T cell receptor beta chain. V lost 2 bases and J lost 0, with 12 bases in between. The V gene's germline CDR1 is SGHRS and CDR2 YFSETQ. The CDR3 totals 15 residues. Here immunoSEQ multiplex PCR was the method, and the copy in TCRdb shows in-frame clones only, minus some. The sample consists of 250,000 to 350,000 clones, around 90% of them appearing once. These data come from a study of cytomegalovirus exposure and HLA in healthy donors. Overall study: The 110 or so validation repertoires used a platform that matched the one used for the approximately 700 first-cohort repertoires, as a later analysis reported.

The gene calls are TRBV5-1 and TRBJ2-7; D is possibly TRBD1 (5 bases). Sequenced material: PBMCs. The sequence came from a woman aged 25 to 39 in good health and CMV-seropositive. The CDR3 reads CASSFITGLSYEQYF. As DNA, the CDR3 is TGCGCCAGCAGCTTTATAACAGGTCTCTCCTACGAGCAGTACTTC. Filled out from reference TRBV5-1 and TRBJ2-7, the complete variable domain reads KAGVTQTPRYLIKTRGQQVTLSCSPISGHRSVSWYQQTPGQGLQFLFEYFSETQRNKGNFPGRFSGRQFSNSRSEMNVSTLELGDSALYLCASSFITGLSYEQYFGPGTRLTVT.